This passage covers 29 T cell receptor beta chains from one sample sequenced in a study of CD8+ T cells in alopecia areata. Extracted RNA was reverse transcribed, and the resulting cDNA served as sequencing template. The data were produced by immunoSEQ multiplex PCR, yet TCRdb's version contains in-frame clones alone and is incomplete. The table lists 65,000 to 100,000 clones, roughly 51% of them singletons. The sample consisted of NKG2D-high CD8+ T cells sorted from blood. These TCRs come from a human donor with alopecia areata.

The chain joins TRBV7-8 to TRBJ2-1; D is unresolved. The CDR3 sequence is 15 residues long. V lost 1 base to trimming and J lost 5 bases, with 12 bases between them. Germline V CDR1 and CDR2: SGHVS, FQNEAQ. The CDR3 sequence: CASSLGRRMDNEQFF. Here the CDR3 DNA reads TGTGCCAGCAGCTTAGGTCGGCGGATGGACAATGAGCAGTTCTTC.

The chain combines TRBV29-1 with TRBJ2-7; D is uncertain. CDR3 length: 12 amino acids. The germline CDR1 and CDR2 sequences are SQVTM and ANQGSEA. V shed 2 bases and J shed 4 bases, with 9 bases lying between them. The CDR3 is CSVEPPIYEQYF. CDR3 nucleotides: TGCAGCGTTGAACCACCTATTTACGAGCAGTACTTC.

The V gene is TRBV2, the J gene TRBJ2-7; D gene unclear. Trimming cost V 8 bases and J 3 bases, with 5 bases left between them. The CDR3 runs to 10 residues. CDR1 is SNHLY, CDR2 FYNNEI, per germline. DNA of the CDR3: TGTGCCAGCCGACGCTACGAGCAGTACTTC. Protein sequence: CASRRYEQYF.

This chain joins TRBV28 and TRBJ2-5; 12 nucleotides agree with TRBD2. CDR3 length: 18 residues. After removal of 8 bases from V and 5 bases from J, the junction contained 18 bases not matched to a gene. CDR1 is MDHEN, CDR2 SYDVKM, per germline. In DNA form, the CDR3 reads TGTGCCAGCGGTAAAGGGGCCGCTAGCGGGAGGGCCGAGGAGACCCAGTACTTC. Encoded protein: CASGKGAASGRAEETQYF. The whole variable domain, filled in from reference TRBV28 and TRBJ2-5, reads DVKVTQSSRYLVKRTGEKVFLECVQDMDHENMFWYRQDPGLGLRLIYFSYDVKMKEKGDIPEGYSVSREKKERFSLILESASTNQTSMYLCASGKGAASGRAEETQYFGPGTRLLVL.

This clone was counted only a few times. The V gene is TRBV29-1, the J gene TRBJ2-7; D is undetermined. The CDR3 loop spans 11 amino acids. Germline V lookup: CDR1 SQVTM, CDR2 ANQGSEA. V dropped 7 bases and J dropped 6 bases, with 13 bases sitting between them. CDR3 sequence (DNA): TGCAGCGCTCTTTCAGTTGGCGAGCAGTACTTC. Protein product: CSALSVGEQYF.

The chain combines TRBV9 with TRBJ2-4; TRBD1 matches 10 bases. CDR3 size: 14 residues. The germline V gene has CDR1 SGDLS and CDR2 YYNGEE. The junction had 4 bases not matched to a gene; V was cut back by 3 bases and J by 7 bases. Written as DNA, the CDR3 is TGTGCCAGCAGCGGACCGGGACAGGGGAACATTCAGTACTTC. This encodes CASSGPGQGNIQYF. The full variable domain, rest sourced from reference TRBV9 and TRBJ2-4, is DSGVTQTPKHLITATGQRVTLRCSPRSGDLSVYWYQQSLDQGLQFLIQYYNGEERAKGNILERFSAQQFPDLHSELNLSSLELGDSALYFCASSGPGQGNIQYFGAGTRLSVL.

The V call is TRBV7-2, the J call TRBJ2-6; no firm D call. Deletions cut 4 bases from V and 4 bases from J, with 8 bases between. Germline lookup yields CDR1 SGHTA and CDR2 FQGNSA. There are 14 residues in the CDR3. CDR3 DNA: TGTGCCAGCAGCTCCAATGACGGGGCCAACGTCCTGACTTTC. It is translated as CASSSNDGANVLTF.

The gene calls are TRBV5-1 and TRBJ2-1; 13 bases agree with TRBD2. From germline, CDR1 is SGHRS and CDR2 YFSETQ. The ends lost 4 bases at V and 0 bases at J; junction bases unmatched: 7. The CDR3 is made up of 18 amino acids. The CDR3 here is CASSMGLAGSSSYNEQFF. CDR3 bases: TGCGCCAGCAGCATGGGACTAGCGGGGTCTAGCTCCTACAATGAGCAGTTCTTC.

Details on this clone: Other DNA sequences of this sample code for an identical CDR3. The gene calls are TRBV30 and TRBJ1-5; TRBD1 might be the D (6 bases). Deletions cut 2 bases from V and 1 base from J, with 6 bases between. This CDR3 has 13 amino acids. The germline V gene has CDR1 GTSNPN and CDR2 SVGIG (reference sequence). The CDR3, as DNA: TGTGCCTGGAGTACAGGGAGCAATCAGCCCCAGCATTTT. Its protein product is CAWSTGSNQPQHF.

On this clone: One junction end disagrees with the germline gene, perhaps due to a read error. The chain links TRBV9 to TRBJ1-2, with D unclear. The CDR3 runs 15 residues. The germline CDR1 and CDR2 sequences are SGDLS and YYNGEE. The chain's CDR3 is CATSRGGLEPYGYTF. The DNA for the CDR3 is TGTGCCACCAGCCGGGGAGGGTTAGAGCCTTATGGCTACACCTTC.

The CDR3 here is CASSQGRSSYEQYF. CDR3 bases: TGTGCCAGCAGCCAGGGACGGAGCTCCTACGAGCAGTACTTC. The rearrangement uses TRBV6-5 and TRBJ2-7, with D perhaps assigned TRBD1 or TRBD2 (5 bases each). The V end was cut by 6 bases, the J end by 0 bases, with 12 bases between. This CDR3 region has 14 residues. In germline, CDR1 is MNHEY, CDR2 SVGAGI.

The DNA of the CDR3 is TGTGCCAGCAGCTTGGGTGGTGAGCAGTTCTTC. Translating it yields CASSLGGEQFF. The J gene is TRBJ2-1, the V gene TRBV11-2; D unclear. The CDR3 has 11 residues. V shed 3 bases and J shed 9 bases, with 6 bases lying between them. The germline V gene has CDR1 SGHAT and CDR2 FQNNGV.

This clone was observed a handful of times. This chain uses TRBV4-1 with TRBJ2-1; maybe TRBD2 (5 bases). With 6 bases removed from V and 6 bases from J, the gap between germline ends came to 18 bases. The CDR3 has 15 residues. Germline CDR1 reads MGHRA; CDR2 reads YSYEKL. CDR3 region: CASSPTPGETNEQFF. The CDR3, as DNA: TGCGCCAGCAGTCCTACCCCCGGGGAGACCAATGAGCAGTTCTTC.

This clone was found a few times. The chain links TRBV29-1 to TRBJ1-2; D gene ambiguous. This CDR3 contains 12 residues. V lost 4 bases to trimming and J lost 8 bases, with 14 bases between them. CDR1 and CDR2 (germline): SQVTM, ANQGSEA. CDR3 protein: CSVGMRESGYTF. For the CDR3, the DNA is TGCAGCGTTGGGATGCGGGAGAGCGGCTACACCTTC.

This clone was seen a handful of times. The V and J genes are TRBV28 and TRBJ2-1, with 9 bases matching TRBD2. Germline V gene data show CDR1 as MDHEN and CDR2 as SYDVKM. The CDR3 has 15 residues. V trimming: 1 base; J trimming: 5 bases; junction bases outside the gene matches: 3. CDR3 coding DNA: TGTGCCAGCAGTTTATCGCTAGCGGGGCACAATGAGCAGTTCTTC. Protein: CASSLSLAGHNEQFF. Together with reference TRBV28 and TRBJ2-1, the CDR3 gives the full variable domain: DVKVTQSSRYLVKRTGEKVFLECVQDMDHENMFWYRQDPGLGLRLIYFSYDVKMKEKGDIPEGYSVSREKKERFSLILESASTNQTSMYLCASSLSLAGHNEQFFGPGTRLTVL.

The chain combines TRBV6-5 with TRBJ2-3; 9 nucleotides align to TRBD1. CDR3 size: 15 residues. Germline CDR1 MNHEY, CDR2 SVGAGI. V lost 6 bases, J lost 1 base, and 5 bases stayed unmatched. The DNA for the CDR3 is TGTGCCAGCAGCCCCTGGACAGGGGGCACAGATACGCAGTATTTT. Translation: CASSPWTGGTDTQYF.

The chain recombines TRBV9 with TRBJ2-7; D gene uncertain. From germline, CDR1 is SGDLS and CDR2 YYNGEE. The V gene lost 5 bases and the J gene lost 5 bases, with 11 bases spanning the gap. This CDR3 is 12 amino acids long. The DNA for the CDR3 is TGTGCCAGCAGTATTAGCCCAAACGAGCAGTACTTC. It codes for CASSISPNEQYF.

This clone was detected a few times. The chain carries TRBV5-1 and TRBJ2-3; TRBD2 aligns across 13 bases. This CDR3 comprises 16 residues. Per germline, CDR1 SGHRS and CDR2 YFSETQ. With V trimmed by 4 bases and J by 2 bases, 4 bases remained unmatched. The CDR3 is CASSPGLAGLTDTQYF. CDR3 DNA: TGCGCCAGCAGCCCGGGACTAGCGGGACTCACAGATACGCAGTATTTT.

Only a few counts were recorded for this clone. The rearrangement joins TRBV29-1 to TRBJ2-7; no firm D call. Germline CDR1 is SQVTM and CDR2 is ANQGSEA. The V and J ends lost 2 bases and 7 bases respectively, with 21 bases between them. The CDR3 spans 15 residues. The CDR3 sequence is CSVEYDTGRTGEQYF. In DNA form, the CDR3 reads TGCAGCGTTGAATACGATACTGGAAGAACTGGAGAGCAGTACTTC.

The rearrangement uses TRBV25-1 and TRBJ2-3; D is undetermined. The germline V gene has CDR1 MGHDK and CDR2 SYGVNS. Trimming took off 7 bases at V and 4 bases at J, with 6 bases between the two ends. The CDR3 consists of 11 residues. For the CDR3, the DNA is TGTGCCAGCAATGACGCAGATACGCAGTATTTT. It encodes CASNDADTQYF.

The rearrangement uses TRBV2 and TRBJ2-3, with D unresolved. V was clipped by 10 bases and J by 6 bases, with 14 bases between them. Germline CDR1 and CDR2: SNHLY and FYNNEI. This CDR3 has 12 amino acids. The CDR3 region is CAIPSHGDTQYF. The CDR3 nucleotides read TGTGCCATCCCCAGTCATGGGGATACGCAGTATTTT.

This chain uses TRBV4-1 with TRBJ2-1; 10 positions match TRBD2. V was pared by 3 bases and J by 8 bases, with 7 bases of the junction left unmatched. This CDR3 contains 15 residues. The germline gives CDR1 MGHRA, CDR2 YSYEKL. The chain's CDR3 is CASSHPVAGGDEQFF. In DNA, the CDR3 is TGCGCCAGCAGCCACCCCGTAGCGGGGGGCGATGAGCAGTTCTTC.

This clone was detected only a few times. J is TRBJ2-1 and V is TRBV19; TRBD2 aligns across 8 bases. J was trimmed by 2 bases and V by 4 bases; bases with no gene match: 4. Germline CDR1 is LNHDA and CDR2 is SQIVND (reference sequence). The CDR3 extends over 15 amino acids. In nucleotides, the CDR3 is TGTGCCAGTAGTACCAGCGGGAGTCCCTACAATGAGCAGTTCTTC. Its translation is CASSTSGSPYNEQFF.

V gene TRBV7-8 combines with J gene TRBJ1-2; D remains unclear. V lost 3 bases and J 4 bases, leaving 6 bases between the germline ends. This CDR3 is built from 12 residues. In germline, CDR1 is SGHVS, CDR2 FQNEAQ. In nucleotides, the CDR3 is TGTGCCAGCAGCTTTGAGGGCTATGGCTACACCTTC. Protein: CASSFEGYGYTF.

V usage is TRBV9 and J usage is TRBJ2-5; TRBD1 is a possible D gene (5 bases). The V end was cut by 0 bases, the J end by 2 bases, with 8 bases between. Germline CDR1 SGDLS, CDR2 YYNGEE. This CDR3 comprises 14 residues. CDR3 nucleotide sequence: TGTGCCAGCAGCGTAGAAGGGGCGCAAGAGACCCAGTACTTC. Protein sequence: CASSVEGAQETQYF.

The V and J genes are TRBV6-6 and TRBJ2-1; TRBD2 matches 8 bases. Per germline, CDR1 MNHNY and CDR2 SVGAGI (reference sequence). J gave up 0 bases and V 4 bases, and 2 bases lay outside the gene matches. The CDR3 runs to 15 residues. The CDR3 DNA is TGTGCCAGCAGTTGGACTAGCCTCTCCTACAATGAGCAGTTCTTC. It is translated as CASSWTSLSYNEQFF.

The genes are TRBV28 and TRBJ2-6, with 9 bases lining up with TRBD1. CDR1 and CDR2 from the germline V gene are MDHEN and SYDVKM. The CDR3 sequence is 17 residues long. V lost 5 bases, J lost 2 bases, and 7 bases stayed unmatched. For the CDR3, the DNA is TGTGCCAGCAGTCTCGGACAGGGGAAGACTGGGGCCAACGTCCTGACTTTC. The encoded protein is CASSLGQGKTGANVLTF. Full variable domain (remainder filled in from reference TRBV28 and TRBJ2-6): DVKVTQSSRYLVKRTGEKVFLECVQDMDHENMFWYRQDPGLGLRLIYFSYDVKMKEKGDIPEGYSVSREKKERFSLILESASTNQTSMYLCASSLGQGKTGANVLTFGAGSRLTVL.

In this sample, this clone turned up a few times. The chain joins TRBV29-1 to TRBJ2-5, with D uncertain. V was pared by 6 bases and J by 0 bases, with 8 bases between. Looked up from germline, CDR1 is SQVTM and CDR2 is ANQGSEA. This CDR3 has 12 residues. CDR3 DNA: TGCAGCGTCACACAGTACCAAGAGACCCAGTACTTC. This codes for CSVTQYQETQYF.

This clone was detected a few times. This chain joins TRBV5-1 and TRBJ1-1, with D maybe TRBD1 (5 bases). Germline CDR1 and CDR2: SGHRS and YFSETQ. The CDR3 covers 19 residues. Trimming cost V 0 bases and J 6 bases, with 27 bases left between them. DNA of the CDR3: TGCGCCAGCAGCTTGGGCGCCGGCGGCAGGGATGTTCATTGGGCTGAAGCTTTCTTT. Protein: CASSLGAGGRDVHWAEAFF.